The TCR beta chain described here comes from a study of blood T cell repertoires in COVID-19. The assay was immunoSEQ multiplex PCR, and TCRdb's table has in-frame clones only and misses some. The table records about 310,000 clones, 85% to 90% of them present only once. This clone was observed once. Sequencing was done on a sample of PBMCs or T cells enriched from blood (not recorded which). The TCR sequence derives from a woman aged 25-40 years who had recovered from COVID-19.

CDR3 DNA sequence: TGTGCCAGCAGTGACCAGCGAGCGGATACGCAGTATTTT. This sequence encodes CASSDQRADTQYF. The chain joins TRBV6-1 to TRBJ2-3; D gene unclear. Trimming removed 3 bases at V and 6 bases at J, with 10 bases between. Per the germline V gene, CDR1 is MNHNS and CDR2 is SASEGT. The CDR3 loop spans 13 amino acids.